This TCR beta chain was captured by sequencing in a study of cytomegalovirus exposure and HLA in healthy donors. Background on the study: When just under 400 donors were genotyped, around 77% of them were found to fall in the Caucasian-associated ancestry cluster. Whole-study results and caveats: Researchers catalogued around 150 TCR beta chains as cytomegalovirus-associated. Presence/absence analysis assumed near-uniform sequencing depth across donors.

Concerning this clone itself: Its antigen remains unidentified.

Though nominally healthy at sampling, donors likely had unrecorded immune exposures. The germline gives CDR1 SGHNT, CDR2 YYREEE (reference sequence). This CDR3 is 13 amino acids long. V shed 4 bases, J shed 5 bases, and the junction held 4 bases outside the gene matches. PCR involved 60 Vbeta and 13 Jbeta primers. Here immunoSEQ multiplex PCR was the method, and the copy in TCRdb shows in-frame clones only, minus some. The sample lists over 60,000 clones; 76% were seen once. This chain links TRBV5-4 with TRBJ2-3, with 7 bases aligning to TRBD1. Specimen: PBMCs. The TCR originated in a man in his late teens or twenties in good health and CMV-seronegative. Here the CDR3 reads CASSEDRRDTQYF. The CDR3 DNA reads TGTGCCAGCAGCGAGGACAGGCGAGATACGCAGTATTTT.